Listed below are T cell receptor beta chains from one sample, sequenced in a study of monozygotic twins with inflammatory bowel disease. TCRdb reprocessed the 5' RACE reads, keeping one entry per CDR3 protein, no DNA. The listing records 95,000 to 110,000 distinct CDR3 sequences. The sample taken for sequencing was blood. These TCRs come from a human donor with ulcerative colitis or Crohn's disease, or a healthy co-twin of an affected twin (not recorded which). The CDR3 runs from the conserved cysteine through the conserved F or W.

j_call: TRBJ2-7; v_call: TRBV11-2; cdr3_aa: CASSERYDYEQYF
j_call: TRBJ2-3; v_call: TRBV7-2; cdr3_aa: CASSLSGMGDTQYF
j_call: TRBJ1-2; v_call: TRBV12-3/TRBV12-4; cdr3_aa: CASSWGYGYTF
j_call: TRBJ2-3; v_call: TRBV20-1; cdr3_aa: CSAVDGLAGTDTQYF
j_call: TRBJ2-7; v_call: TRBV7-8; cdr3_aa: CASSLGSGPAYEQYF
j_call: TRBJ2-7; v_call: TRBV18; cdr3_aa: CASSPPGLAYEQYF
j_call: TRBJ2-1; v_call: TRBV12-3/TRBV12-4; cdr3_aa: CASSFGGYNEQFF
j_call: TRBJ2-3; v_call: TRBV9; cdr3_aa: CASSVAGQRTDTQYF
j_call: TRBJ1-5; v_call: TRBV5-5; cdr3_aa: CASSDDSFRQPQHF
j_call: TRBJ2-7; v_call: TRBV2; cdr3_aa: CASRNGGTGGYEQYF
j_call: TRBJ2-1; v_call: TRBV7-2; cdr3_aa: CASSLRDKEQFF
j_call: TRBJ2-7; v_call: TRBV4-3; cdr3_aa: CASSQKIQGAGEQYF
j_call: TRBJ1-5; v_call: TRBV5-1; cdr3_aa: CASSLTGDQPQHF
j_call: TRBJ2-3; v_call: TRBV12-3/TRBV12-4; cdr3_aa: CASSRVQAQKNTQYF
j_call: TRBJ1-2; v_call: TRBV7-2; cdr3_aa: CASSSPSGGYGYTF
j_call: TRBJ1-2; v_call: TRBV7-8; cdr3_aa: CASSLALFGSNYGYTF
j_call: TRBJ2-1; v_call: TRBV12-3/TRBV12-4; cdr3_aa: CASSLVAGVSHNEQFF
j_call: TRBJ1-5; v_call: TRBV4-2; cdr3_aa: CASSQDRDTNQPQHF
j_call: TRBJ2-1; v_call: TRBV4-3; cdr3_aa: CASSQDPSGRAGEQFF
j_call: TRBJ1-5; v_call: TRBV28; cdr3_aa: CASTLRRQPQHF
j_call: TRBJ1-2; v_call: TRBV12-3/TRBV12-4; cdr3_aa: CASSWRDAYGYTF
j_call: TRBJ2-7; v_call: TRBV10-3; cdr3_aa: CAIKDGLYEQYF
j_call: TRBJ2-1; v_call: TRBV30; cdr3_aa: CAWKGPGVNEQFF
j_call: TRBJ2-1; v_call: TRBV18; cdr3_aa: CASSPPTSRYEQFF
j_call: TRBJ2-7; v_call: TRBV30; cdr3_aa: CAWKRTGGYEQYF
j_call: TRBJ2-1; v_call: TRBV4-1; cdr3_aa: CASRELAGGLPDNEQFF
j_call: TRBJ1-1; v_call: TRBV7-2; cdr3_aa: CASSIQGGTEAFF
j_call: TRBJ2-3; v_call: TRBV20-1; cdr3_aa: CSASMIHLGTDTQYF
j_call: TRBJ2-7; v_call: TRBV18; cdr3_aa: CASSPKRYSYEQYF
j_call: TRBJ2-2; v_call: TRBV4-3; cdr3_aa: CASSPVGQGNTGELFF
j_call: TRBJ2-7; v_call: TRBV6-2/TRBV6-3; cdr3_aa: CASSPTYRDRGLAELNYEQYF
j_call: TRBJ1-1; v_call: TRBV20-1; cdr3_aa: CSARAGEGYTEAFF
j_call: TRBJ1-4; v_call: TRBV7-2; cdr3_aa: CASSLVAVTNEKLFF
j_call: TRBJ2-2; v_call: TRBV14; cdr3_aa: CASSHMTVGGELFF
j_call: TRBJ2-5; v_call: TRBV20-1; cdr3_aa: CSAVRTDQETQYF
j_call: TRBJ1-1; v_call: TRBV7-8; cdr3_aa: CASSLGRQGMDLGAFF
j_call: TRBJ2-1; v_call: TRBV2; cdr3_aa: CASTTGLAAYNEQFF
j_call: TRBJ2-3; v_call: TRBV5-1; cdr3_aa: CASSLLLAGEDTQYF
j_call: TRBJ2-7; v_call: TRBV4-3; cdr3_aa: CASSQDWGFEQYF
j_call: TRBJ2-1; v_call: TRBV19; cdr3_aa: CASSIITGPYNEQFF
j_call: TRBJ1-6; v_call: TRBV29-1; cdr3_aa: CSVATGDSPLHF
j_call: TRBJ2-7; v_call: TRBV7-8; cdr3_aa: CASSLGGQPYEQYF
j_call: TRBJ2-5; v_call: TRBV18; cdr3_aa: CASSQQRPAGTQYF
j_call: TRBJ2-7; v_call: TRBV5-1; cdr3_aa: CASSGGLVAREQYF
j_call: TRBJ2-7; v_call: TRBV28; cdr3_aa: CASSTRDTTFYEQYF
j_call: TRBJ1-1; v_call: TRBV28; cdr3_aa: CASSSRLLNTEAFF
j_call: TRBJ2-7; v_call: TRBV7-2; cdr3_aa: CASSLYSYEQYF
j_call: TRBJ1-6; v_call: TRBV4-3; cdr3_aa: CASSSGRARYSPLHF
j_call: TRBJ2-3; v_call: TRBV12-3/TRBV12-4; cdr3_aa: CASTTESTDTQYF
j_call: TRBJ2-7; v_call: TRBV5-5; cdr3_aa: CASSTMTYEQYF
j_call: TRBJ2-3; v_call: TRBV18; cdr3_aa: CASSPRSGSWLVTQYF
j_call: TRBJ2-1; v_call: TRBV6-1; cdr3_aa: CASSGNRGLSYYEQFF